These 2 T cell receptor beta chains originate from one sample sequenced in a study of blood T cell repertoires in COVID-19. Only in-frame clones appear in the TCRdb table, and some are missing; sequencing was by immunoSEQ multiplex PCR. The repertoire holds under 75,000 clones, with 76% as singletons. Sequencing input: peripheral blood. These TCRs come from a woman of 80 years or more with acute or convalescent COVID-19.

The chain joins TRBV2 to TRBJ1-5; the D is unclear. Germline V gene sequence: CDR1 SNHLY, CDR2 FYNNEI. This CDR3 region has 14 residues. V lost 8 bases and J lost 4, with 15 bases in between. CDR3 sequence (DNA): TGTGCCAGCGGAGGGCAGGACGGGAATCAGCCCCAGCATTTT. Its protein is CASGGQDGNQPQHF.

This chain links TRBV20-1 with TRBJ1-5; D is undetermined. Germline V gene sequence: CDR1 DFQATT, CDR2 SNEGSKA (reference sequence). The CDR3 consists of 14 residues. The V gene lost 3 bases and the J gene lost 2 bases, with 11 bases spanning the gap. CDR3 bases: TGCAGTGCTAGTCCCTCGGGAGGCAATCAGCCCCAGCATTTT. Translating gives CSASPSGGNQPQHF.